This T cell receptor (beta chain) was recovered during a study of human versus mouse CDR3 diversity and MHC coevolution. At the level of the study: immunoSEQ was reported to reach one in 200,000 T cells sensitivity. Samples had between roughly 0.6 x 10^7 and 1.6 x 10^7 valid reads.

Notes on this clone: Its antigen is unknown.

Method: immunoSEQ multiplex PCR; TCRdb's copy keeps in-frame clones and lacks some. This table has 50,000 to 65,000 clones, just under 95% appearing once. Deletions cut 1 base from V and 0 bases from J, with 12 bases between. The CDR3 spans 16 residues. In germline, CDR1 is LNHDA, CDR2 SQIVND (reference sequence). Whole-study findings and limits: On average, humans showed more CDR3 deletions and insertions than mice. Among all groups, two of three human donors showed least clonal inequality.

Sequenced: naive CD4+ T cells from blood. Subset reported: CD45RO-negative CD62L-positive naive CD4 T cells. The rearrangement joins TRBV19 to TRBJ1-1, with D possibly TRBD1 on 5 matching bases. The source of this sequence is a person aged 60 to 70 in good health. DNA for the CDR3: TGTGCCAGTAGTATAGGGAGACAGACGATGAACACTGAAGCTTTCTTT. This sequence encodes CASSIGRQTMNTEAFF.